This entry features one TCR beta chain sequence. The antigen remains unidentified. The sample carries other DNA sequences with the same CDR3. In the source study's methods: Filtering differed for immunoSEQ, which gave only junction sequences without quality scores. Only in-frame clones appear in the TCRdb table, and some are missing; sequencing was by immunoSEQ multiplex PCR. V and J calls and clone size are given by that table; D and trimming were obtained from the DNA. The sample has more than 1 million clones; about four fifths are singletons. The sample is drawn from a study of shared clonotypes between healthy human individuals. For the study at large: The study drew on two women and a few men aged 18 to 49 as donors. Overall study results and limits: With a few donors compared, about 5.2% of naive CD4 clonotypes were shared.

Germline CDR1 SGHNT, CDR2 YYREEE (reference sequence). The CDR3 runs to 15 residues. The trim removed 1 base at V and 0 bases at J, leaving 1 base unmatched. The V gene is TRBV5-4, the J gene TRBJ2-7, with 10 positions matching TRBD2. This clonotype was sampled from a man aged 18 to 29 in good health. Some clones in this sample may be carry-over from other donors' samples. Sequencing was carried out using memory CD4+ T cells from PBMCs. The subset is: CD45RA-negative fraction. The CDR3 sequence: CASSLSSGSSYEQYF. CDR3 in DNA: TGTGCCAGCAGCTTGTCTAGCGGGAGCTCCTACGAGCAGTACTTC.